The 7 T cell receptor beta chains presented below share a single source sample, sequenced in a study of blood T cells in healthy people across ages. Through a sample-barcoded 5' primer and a J-beta primer mix, a second PCR was run for about 6 to 12 cycles. TCRdb itself ran the 5' RACE reads through MiXCR, one entry per CDR3 protein. The table lists about 800,000 distinct CDR3 sequences, 25% of them singletons. This sample also appeared in a second study, on T cells of mothers and their children.

The sample consisted of blood. All receptors come from a boy aged 10-17 years in good health.

V gene TRBV20-1 combines with J gene TRBJ2-7; D perhaps matches TRBD1 (5 bases). Germline assignment: CDR1 DFQATT and CDR2 SNEGSKA (reference sequence). This CDR3 has 13 residues. V was pared by 6 bases and J by 2 bases, with 14 bases between. The chain's CDR3 is CSAPTAGTYEQYF. The CDR3 DNA follows: TGCAGTGCCCCCACGGCAGGGACCTACGAGCAGTACTTC.

At least ten counts were recorded for this clonotype. The gene calls are TRBV27 and TRBJ2-3, with a possible D match to TRBD1 (5 bases). The V and J ends lost 6 bases and 0 bases respectively, with 10 bases between them. The CDR3 contains 14 residues. Germline V lookup: CDR1 MNHEY, CDR2 SMNVEV (reference sequence). This CDR3 is CASSLQGSTDTQYF. CDR3 in DNA: TGTGCCAGCAGCCTCCAGGGTAGCACAGATACGCAGTATTTT.

This chain uses TRBV7-9 with TRBJ2-5; 10 positions match TRBD2. CDR3 size: 17 residues. Per germline, CDR1 SEHNR and CDR2 FQNEAQ (reference sequence). V was clipped by 0 bases and J by 1 base; unmatched bases: 5. The CDR3 here is CASSLAGLAVIQETQYF. CDR3 DNA: TGTGCCAGCAGCTTAGCCGGACTAGCGGTTATCCAAGAGACCCAGTACTTC.

This clonotype has just a few counts. The chain uses TRBV7-9 and TRBJ2-5; TRBD2 agrees at 13 bases. The length of the CDR3 is 15 residues. CDR1 SEHNR and CDR2 FQNEAQ come from the germline V gene (reference sequence). The ends lost 8 bases at V and 5 bases at J; junction bases unmatched: 8. In DNA, the CDR3 is TGTGCCAGCGGATTACTAGCGGGGGGGCCCGAGACCCAGTACTTC. This translates into CASGLLAGGPETQYF.

This clonotype was seen a handful of times. The chain recombines TRBV28 with TRBJ2-6; D possibly uses TRBD1 or TRBD2 (5 bases each). The V gene's germline CDR1 is MDHEN and CDR2 SYDVKM. CDR3 length: 16 residues. Trimming took 4 bases from V and 0 from J, leaving 10 bases between them. The CDR3 nucleotides are TGTGCCAGCAGTTCCCCGGGACCCTCTGGGGCCAACGTCCTGACTTTC. It encodes CASSSPGPSGANVLTF.

The V and J genes are TRBV28 and TRBJ2-1, with D perhaps TRBD2 (5 bases). The V gene lost 10 bases and the J gene lost 5 bases, with 12 bases spanning the gap. Germline V gene sequence: CDR1 MDHEN, CDR2 SYDVKM. This CDR3 has 12 amino acids. The CDR3 reads CATKRAHNEQFF. DNA of the CDR3: TGTGCCACCAAGAGGGCCCACAATGAGCAGTTCTTC.

The genes are TRBV24-1 and TRBJ2-5, with a tentative D call TRBD2 (6 bases). Looked up from germline, CDR1 is KGHDR and CDR2 is SFDVKD. CDR3 length equals 14 residues. V dropped 1 base and J dropped 5 bases, with 10 bases sitting between them. The CDR3 loop is CATSDLTGGETQYF. The CDR3 DNA reads TGTGCCACCAGTGATTTAACAGGAGGGGAGACCCAGTACTTC.